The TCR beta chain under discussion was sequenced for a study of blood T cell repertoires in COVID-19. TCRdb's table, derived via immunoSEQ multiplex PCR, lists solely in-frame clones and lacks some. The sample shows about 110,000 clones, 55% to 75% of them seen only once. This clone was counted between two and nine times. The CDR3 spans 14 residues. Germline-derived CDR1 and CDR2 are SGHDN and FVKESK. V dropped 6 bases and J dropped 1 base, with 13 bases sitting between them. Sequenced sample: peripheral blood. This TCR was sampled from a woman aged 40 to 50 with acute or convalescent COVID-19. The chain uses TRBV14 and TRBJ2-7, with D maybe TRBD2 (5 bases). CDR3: CASRASSGSYEQYF. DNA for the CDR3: TGTGCCAGCAGGGCCTCGAGCGGTTCCTACGAGCAGTACTTC.